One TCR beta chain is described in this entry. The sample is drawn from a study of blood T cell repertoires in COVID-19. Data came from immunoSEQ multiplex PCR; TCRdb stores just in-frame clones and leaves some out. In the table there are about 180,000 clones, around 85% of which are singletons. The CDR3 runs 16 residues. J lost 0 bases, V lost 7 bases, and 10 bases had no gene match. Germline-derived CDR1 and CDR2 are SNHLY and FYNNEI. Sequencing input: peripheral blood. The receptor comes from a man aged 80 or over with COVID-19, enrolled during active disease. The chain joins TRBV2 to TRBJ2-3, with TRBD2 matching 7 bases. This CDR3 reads CASTPQLADSTDTQYF. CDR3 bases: TGTGCCAGCACTCCCCAGCTAGCGGATAGCACAGATACGCAGTATTTT.